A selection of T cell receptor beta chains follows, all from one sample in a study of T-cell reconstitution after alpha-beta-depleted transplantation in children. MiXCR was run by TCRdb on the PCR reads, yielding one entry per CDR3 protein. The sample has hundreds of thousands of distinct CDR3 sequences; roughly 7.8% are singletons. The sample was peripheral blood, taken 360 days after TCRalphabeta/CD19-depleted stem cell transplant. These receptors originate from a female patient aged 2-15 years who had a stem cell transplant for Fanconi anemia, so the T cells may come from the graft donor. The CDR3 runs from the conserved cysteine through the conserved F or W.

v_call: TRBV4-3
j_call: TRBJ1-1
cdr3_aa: CASSQDQGQGIGAFF

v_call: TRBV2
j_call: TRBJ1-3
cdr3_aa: CASRDGSGNTIYF

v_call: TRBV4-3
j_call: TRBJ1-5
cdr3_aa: CASSQARGQPQHF

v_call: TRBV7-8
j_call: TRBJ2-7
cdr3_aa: CASRPGALPYEQYF

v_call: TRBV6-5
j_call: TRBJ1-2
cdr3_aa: CASSNGDGYTF

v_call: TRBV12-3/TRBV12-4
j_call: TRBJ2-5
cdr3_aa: CASSFGGAVETQYF

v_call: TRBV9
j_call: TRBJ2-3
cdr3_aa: CASSVGAGEPTQYF

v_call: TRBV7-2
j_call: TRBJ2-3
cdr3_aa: CASSLRGATDTQYF

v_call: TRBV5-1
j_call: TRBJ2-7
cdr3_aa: CASSWGTGSYEQYF

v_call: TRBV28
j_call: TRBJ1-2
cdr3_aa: CASREGNYGYTF

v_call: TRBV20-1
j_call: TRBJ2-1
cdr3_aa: CCFNPGHGSYNEQFF

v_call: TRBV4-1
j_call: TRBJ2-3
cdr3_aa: CASSQEWEGFRSQYF

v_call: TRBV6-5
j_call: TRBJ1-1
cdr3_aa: CASRKSGVAFF

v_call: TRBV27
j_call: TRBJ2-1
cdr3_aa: CASSRPSSYNEQFF

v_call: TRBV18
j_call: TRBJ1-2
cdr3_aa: CASSPLSKMTGYGYTF

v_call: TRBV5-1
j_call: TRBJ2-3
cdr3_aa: CASSLAVRSHTDTQYF

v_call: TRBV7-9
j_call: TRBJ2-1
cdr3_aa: CASMRYPPSGTYNEQFF

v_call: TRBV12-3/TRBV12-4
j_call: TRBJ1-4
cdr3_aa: CASSPGQGLGGATNEKLFF

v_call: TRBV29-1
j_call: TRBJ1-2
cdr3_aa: CSVLGLQANYGYTF

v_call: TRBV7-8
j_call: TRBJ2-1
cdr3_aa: CASKNISGRSNEQFF

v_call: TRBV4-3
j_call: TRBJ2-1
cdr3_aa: CASSQFRDTRYNEQFF

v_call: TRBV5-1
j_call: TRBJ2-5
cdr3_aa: CASSLDVGRETQYF

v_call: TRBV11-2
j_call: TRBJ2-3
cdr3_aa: CASSLFGADTQYF

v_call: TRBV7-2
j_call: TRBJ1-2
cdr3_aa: CASSGRGSSYGYTF

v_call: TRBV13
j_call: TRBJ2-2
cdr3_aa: CASSSSGAGELFF

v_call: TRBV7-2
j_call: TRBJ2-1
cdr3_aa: CASSLAAGSSYNEQFF

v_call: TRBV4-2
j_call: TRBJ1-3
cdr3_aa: CASSLLPNGEVNTIYF

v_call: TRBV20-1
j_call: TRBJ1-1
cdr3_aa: CSARDDQGSGRAFF

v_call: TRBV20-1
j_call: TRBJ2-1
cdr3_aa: CSARDTSGRASYNEQFF

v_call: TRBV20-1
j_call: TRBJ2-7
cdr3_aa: CSASSPATVIYEQYF

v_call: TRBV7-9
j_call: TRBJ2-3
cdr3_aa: CASSLVLGTAF